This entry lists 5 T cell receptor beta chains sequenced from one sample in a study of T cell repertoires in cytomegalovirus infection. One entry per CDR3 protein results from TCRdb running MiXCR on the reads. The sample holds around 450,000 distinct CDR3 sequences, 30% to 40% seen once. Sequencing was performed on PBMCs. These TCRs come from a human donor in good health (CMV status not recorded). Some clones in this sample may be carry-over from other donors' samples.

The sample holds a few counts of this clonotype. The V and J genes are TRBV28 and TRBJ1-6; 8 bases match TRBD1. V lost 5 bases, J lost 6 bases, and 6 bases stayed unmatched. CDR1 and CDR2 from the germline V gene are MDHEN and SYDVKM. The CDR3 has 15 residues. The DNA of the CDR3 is TGTGCCAGCAGTCGCCAGGGGGCGATTAATTCACCCCTCCACTTT. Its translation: CASSRQGAINSPLHF.

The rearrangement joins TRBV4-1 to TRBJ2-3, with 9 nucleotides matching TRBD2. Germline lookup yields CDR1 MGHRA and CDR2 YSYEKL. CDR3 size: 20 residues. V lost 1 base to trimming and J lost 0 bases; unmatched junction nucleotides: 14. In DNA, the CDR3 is TGCGCCAGCAGCCAAGGGGCCTGGGGCGGGGGGGGGTCTAGCACAGATACGCAGTATTTT. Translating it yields CASSQGAWGGGGSSTDTQYF.

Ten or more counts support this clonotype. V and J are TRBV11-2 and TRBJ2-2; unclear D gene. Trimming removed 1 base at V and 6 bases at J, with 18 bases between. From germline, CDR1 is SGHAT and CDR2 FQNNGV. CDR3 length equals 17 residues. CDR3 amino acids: CASSLASWVVQSGELFF. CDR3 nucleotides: TGTGCCAGCAGCTTAGCCTCCTGGGTGGTCCAGTCCGGGGAGCTGTTTTTT.

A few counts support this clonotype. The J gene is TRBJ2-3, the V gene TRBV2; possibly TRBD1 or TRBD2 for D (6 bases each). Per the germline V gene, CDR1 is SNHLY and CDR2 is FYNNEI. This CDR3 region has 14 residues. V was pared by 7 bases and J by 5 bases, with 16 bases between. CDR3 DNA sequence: TGTGCCAGCAATACGGGGGCGTTGAGAGATACGCAGTATTTT. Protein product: CASNTGALRDTQYF.

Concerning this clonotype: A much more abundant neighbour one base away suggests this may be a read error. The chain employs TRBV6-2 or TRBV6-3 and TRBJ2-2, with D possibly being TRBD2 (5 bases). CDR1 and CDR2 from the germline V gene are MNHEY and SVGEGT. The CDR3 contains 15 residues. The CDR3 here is CARSSLAMGSGELFF. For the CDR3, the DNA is TGTGCCCGCAGTTCTCTCGCGATGGGGAGCGGGGAGCTGTTTTTT.